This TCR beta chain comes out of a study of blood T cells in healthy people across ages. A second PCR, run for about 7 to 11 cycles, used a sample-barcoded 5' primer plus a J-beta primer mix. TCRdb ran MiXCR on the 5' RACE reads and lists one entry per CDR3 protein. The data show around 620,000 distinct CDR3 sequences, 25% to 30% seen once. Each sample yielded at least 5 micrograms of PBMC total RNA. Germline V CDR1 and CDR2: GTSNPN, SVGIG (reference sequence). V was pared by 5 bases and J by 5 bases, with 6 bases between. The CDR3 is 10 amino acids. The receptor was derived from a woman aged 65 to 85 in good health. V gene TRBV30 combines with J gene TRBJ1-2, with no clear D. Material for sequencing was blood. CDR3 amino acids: CAWSSYGYTF. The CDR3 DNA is TGTGCCTGGTCCTCGTATGGCTACACCTTC.